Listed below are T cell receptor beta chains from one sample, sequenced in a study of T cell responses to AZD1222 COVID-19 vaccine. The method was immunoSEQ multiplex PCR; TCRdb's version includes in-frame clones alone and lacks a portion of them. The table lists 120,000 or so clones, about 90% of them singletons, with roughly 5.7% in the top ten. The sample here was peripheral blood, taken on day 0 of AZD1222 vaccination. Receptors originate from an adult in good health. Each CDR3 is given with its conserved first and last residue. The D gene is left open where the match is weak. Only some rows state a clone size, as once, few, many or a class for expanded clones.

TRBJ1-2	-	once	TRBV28	CASSGNYGYTF	TGTGCCAGCAGTGGTAACTATGGCTACACCTTC
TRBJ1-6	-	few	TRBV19	CASRRDRNSPLHF	TGTGCCAGTAGACGAGACAGGAATTCACCCCTCCACTTT
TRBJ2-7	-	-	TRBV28	CASEGPVGYEQYF	TGTGCCAGCGAGGGACCCGTTGGGTACGAGCAGTACTTC
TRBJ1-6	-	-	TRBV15	CATTGDRYNSPLHF	TGTGCCACCACCGGGGATCGCTATAATTCACCCCTCCACTTT
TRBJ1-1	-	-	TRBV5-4	CASSSKTFPWPMNTEAFF	TGTGCCAGCAGCTCTAAGACCTTTCCCTGGCCAATGAACACTGAAGCTTTCTTT
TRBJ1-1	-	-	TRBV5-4	CASSFISGRSLAEAFF	TGTGCCAGCAGCTTTATTTCAGGGAGGAGTTTGGCTGAAGCTTTCTTT
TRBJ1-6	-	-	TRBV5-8	CASSLNGGNNSPLHF	TGTGCCAGCAGCTTGAACGGCGGTAATAATTCACCCCTCCACTTT
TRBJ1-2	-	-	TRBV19	CASTNRLGANYGYTF	TGTGCCAGTACCAACCGACTGGGAGCTAACTATGGCTACACCTTC
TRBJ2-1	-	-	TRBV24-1	CATSDRHLKGRNEQFF	TGTGCCACCAGTGATCGTCACCTAAAGGGCCGCAATGAGCAGTTCTTC
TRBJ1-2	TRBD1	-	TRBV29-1	CSVEGIQGAYGYTF	TGCAGCGTTGAAGGGATTCAGGGGGCCTATGGCTACACCTTC
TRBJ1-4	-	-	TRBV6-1	CATCDAPGPSREKLFF	TGTGCCACCTGTGATGCTCCGGGCCCTTCGAGGGAGAAACTGTTTTTT
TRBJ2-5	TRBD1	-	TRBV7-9	CASSPRTGQETQYF	TGTGCCAGCAGCCCTCGGACAGGGCAAGAGACCCAGTACTTC
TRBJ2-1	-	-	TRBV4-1	CASSQEPHFVGQLFHNEQFF	TGCGCCAGCAGCCAAGAGCCCCATTTTGTGGGGCAGCTATTCCACAATGAGCAGTTCTTC
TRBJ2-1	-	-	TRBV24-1	CATSDFGDNEQFF	TGTGCCACCAGTGATTTCGGGGATAATGAGCAGTTCTTC
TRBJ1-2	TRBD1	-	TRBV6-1	CASSEAVGGHGYTF	TGTGCCAGCAGTGAAGCAGTAGGGGGCCATGGCTACACCTTC
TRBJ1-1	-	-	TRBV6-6	CASSYSGGISGDGAFF	TGTGCCAGCAGTTACTCTGGTGGGATCTCAGGAGACGGAGCTTTCTTT
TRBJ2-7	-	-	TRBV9	CASSVGVGSLDEQYF	TGTGCCAGCAGCGTAGGGGTCGGGAGTCTCGACGAGCAGTACTTC
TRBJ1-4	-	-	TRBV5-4	CASSGGKDSTLFF	TGTGCCAGCAGCGGGGGGAAGGACAGCACACTGTTTTTT
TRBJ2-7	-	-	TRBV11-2	CASSLDRQTYEQYF	TGTGCCAGCAGCTTAGACAGGCAAACCTACGAGCAGTACTTC
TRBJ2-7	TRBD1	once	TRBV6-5	CASRRTGVSYEQYF	TGTGCCAGCAGACGGACAGGGGTCTCCTACGAGCAGTACTTC
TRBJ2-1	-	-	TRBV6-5	CASSYGQGSYNEQFF	TGTGCCAGCAGTTACGGGCAGGGGTCCTACAATGAGCAGTTCTTC
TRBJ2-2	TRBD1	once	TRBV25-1	CASSGHRQGMNTGELFF	TGTGCCAGCAGTGGACATAGACAGGGGATGAACACCGGGGAGCTGTTTTTT
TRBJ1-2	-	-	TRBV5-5	CASSLEGRGIGYTF	TGTGCCAGCAGCTTGGAGGGCAGGGGAATTGGCTACACCTTC
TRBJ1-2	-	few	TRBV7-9	CASSRTKGYTF	TGTGCCAGCAGCCGGACCAAAGGCTACACCTTC
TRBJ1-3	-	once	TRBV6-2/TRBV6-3	CASSTSAGNGNTIYF	TGTGCCAGCAGTACGAGTGCGGGGAATGGAAACACCATATATTTT
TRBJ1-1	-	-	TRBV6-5	CASSQTRMNTEAFF	TGTGCCAGCAGCCAGACACGGATGAACACTGAAGCTTTCTTT
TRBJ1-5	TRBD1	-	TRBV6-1	CASSEAGTGGTPQHF	TGTGCCAGCAGTGAAGCAGGGACAGGGGGCACGCCCCAGCATTTT
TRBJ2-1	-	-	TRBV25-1	CASSEGWLMDEQFF	TGTGCCAGCAGTGAGGGGTGGCTTATGGATGAGCAGTTCTTC
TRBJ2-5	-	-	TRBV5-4	CASSLHEETQYF	TGTGCCAGCAGCCTACACGAGGAGACCCAGTACTTC